This TCR beta chain emerged from a study of cytomegalovirus exposure and HLA in healthy donors. Study-wide points: Solely CMV serostatus was available to characterize immune exposure. Later analysis indicated greater clonal expansion among HLA-associated TCR beta chains than among equally common other chains. Prior analysis indicated that the majority of TCR beta V segments exhibited productivity approximately 87% or approximately 30% of the time.

On this clone: As yet, its antigen is unknown.

13 Jbeta primers and 60 Vbeta primers were used for the PCR. Clones were read by immunoSEQ multiplex PCR, and TCRdb kept only the in-frame ones, dropping some. The table lists 95,000 to 100,000 clones, roughly 74% of them singletons. Sequences were obtained from PBMCs. This clonotype was sampled from a woman between 35 and 50 years old in good health and CMV-seronegative.

This CDR3 is CASSLFSRERDEQFF. The DNA of the CDR3 is TGTGCCAGCAGTTTATTTTCGAGGGAGAGGGATGAGCAGTTCTTC. The V call is TRBV27, the J call TRBJ2-1; possibly TRBD2 for D (5 bases). This CDR3 is 15 amino acids long. V lost 1 base to trimming and J lost 8 bases, with 15 bases between them. Germline-derived CDR1 and CDR2 are MNHEY and SMNVEV (reference sequence).